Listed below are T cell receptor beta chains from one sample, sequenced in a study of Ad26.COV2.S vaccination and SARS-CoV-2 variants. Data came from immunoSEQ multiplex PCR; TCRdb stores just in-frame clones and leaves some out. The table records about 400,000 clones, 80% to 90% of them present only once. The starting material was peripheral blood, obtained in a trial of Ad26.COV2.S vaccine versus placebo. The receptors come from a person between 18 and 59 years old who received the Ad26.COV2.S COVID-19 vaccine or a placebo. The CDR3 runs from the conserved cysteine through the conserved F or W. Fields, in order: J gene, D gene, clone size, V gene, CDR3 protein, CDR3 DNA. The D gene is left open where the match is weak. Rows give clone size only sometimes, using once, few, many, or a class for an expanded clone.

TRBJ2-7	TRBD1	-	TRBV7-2	CASSLESWDRGTYEQYF	TGTGCCAGCAGCTTAGAGTCGTGGGACAGGGGGACCTACGAGCAGTACTTC
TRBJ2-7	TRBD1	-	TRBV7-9	CASSPQGAWAGQYF	TGTGCCAGCAGCCCCCAGGGGGCATGGGCCGGGCAGTACTTC
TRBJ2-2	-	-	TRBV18	CASSPPTGTNTGELFF	TGTGCCAGCTCACCCCCGACCGGGACAAACACCGGGGAGCTGTTTTTT
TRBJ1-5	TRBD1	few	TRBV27	CASSLSPTGAISNQPQHF	TGTGCCAGCAGTTTATCCCCGACAGGGGCCATTAGCAATCAGCCCCAGCATTTT
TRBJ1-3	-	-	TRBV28	CASSLEGLRNTIYF	TGTGCCAGCAGTTTAGAGGGGCTTAGAAACACCATATATTTT
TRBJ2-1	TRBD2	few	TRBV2	CASSVLAANYNEQFF	TGTGCCAGCAGTGTACTAGCGGCCAACTACAATGAGCAGTTCTTC
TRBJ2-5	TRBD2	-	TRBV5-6	CASSFLTSGSETQYF	TGTGCCAGCAGCTTCCTGACTAGCGGGAGTGAGACCCAGTACTTC
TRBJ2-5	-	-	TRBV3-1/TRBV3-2	CASSQGGLPQETQYF	TGTGCCAGCAGCCAAGGCGGACTCCCCCAAGAGACCCAGTACTTC
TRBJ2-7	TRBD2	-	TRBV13	CASSRVISGGASVIYEQYF	TGTGCCAGCAGCCGGGTGATTAGCGGGGGGGCCTCGGTGATCTACGAGCAGTACTTC
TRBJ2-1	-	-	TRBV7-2	CASTLRASWGGYNEQFF	TGTGCCAGCACCCTACGGGCTAGCTGGGGTGGATACAATGAGCAGTTCTTC
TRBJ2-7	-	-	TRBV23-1	CASSQSEGSGAGHYEQYF	TGCGCCAGCAGTCAATCGGAAGGGTCTGGGGCAGGTCACTACGAGCAGTACTTC
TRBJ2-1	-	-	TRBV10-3	CAISDRRDNEQFF	TGTGCCATCAGTGACCGGAGAGACAATGAGCAGTTCTTC
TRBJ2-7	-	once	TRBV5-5	CASSSIAESYEQYF	TGTGCCAGCAGCTCTATAGCGGAATCCTACGAGCAGTACTTC
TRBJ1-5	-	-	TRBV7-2	CASSLTPDQPQHF	TGTGCCAGCAGCTTAACACCGGATCAGCCCCAGCATTTT
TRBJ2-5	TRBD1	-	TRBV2	CASSRDRQETQYF	TGTGCCAGCAGCCGGGACAGGCAAGAGACCCAGTACTTC
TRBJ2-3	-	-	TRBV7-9	CASSLAGQGEDTQYF	TGTGCCAGCAGCTTGGCCGGCCAGGGAGAGGATACGCAGTATTTT
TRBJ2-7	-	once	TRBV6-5	CASSDPGNPYEQYF	TGTGCCAGCAGCGACCCGGGCAACCCCTACGAGCAGTACTTC
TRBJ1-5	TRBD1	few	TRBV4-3	CASSQDQGGGNQPQHF	TGCGCCAGCAGCCAAGACCAGGGGGGCGGCAATCAGCCCCAGCATTTT
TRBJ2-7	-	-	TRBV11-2	CASSRQASSYEQYF	TGTGCCAGCAGCCGACAGGCGAGCTCCTACGAGCAGTACTTC
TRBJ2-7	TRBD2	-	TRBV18	CASSPLAGYEQYF	TGTGCCAGCTCACCGCTAGCGGGCTACGAGCAGTACTTC
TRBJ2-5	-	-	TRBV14	CASSRHLPPGETQYF	TGTGCCAGCAGCCGCCACCTACCGCCCGGCGAGACCCAGTACTTC
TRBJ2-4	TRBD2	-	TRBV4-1	CASSQDPGAGANIQYF	TGCGCCAGCAGCCAAGATCCCGGAGCGGGGGCGAACATTCAGTACTTC
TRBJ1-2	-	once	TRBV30	CAWRSPGRKGNYGYTF	TGTGCCTGGAGGTCCCCCGGGCGGAAGGGGAACTATGGCTACACCTTC
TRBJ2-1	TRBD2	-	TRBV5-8	CASRRTSGGFNEQFF	TGTGCCAGCAGACGGACTAGCGGGGGGTTCAATGAGCAGTTCTTC
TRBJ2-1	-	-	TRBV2	CASSGGGGNNEQFF	TGTGCCAGCAGTGGTGGCGGGGGCAACAATGAGCAGTTCTTC
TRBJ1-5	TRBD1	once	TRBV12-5	CASGLRQGVKVSNQPQHF	TGTGCTAGTGGCCTTAGACAGGGAGTAAAGGTAAGCAATCAGCCCCAGCATTTT
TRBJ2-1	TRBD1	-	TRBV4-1	CASSQGGSGTAGFF	TGCGCCAGCAGCCAAGGAGGCTCCGGGACAGCAGGGTTCTTC
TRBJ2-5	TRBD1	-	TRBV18	CASSTGQGWTETQYF	TGTGCCAGCTCGACGGGACAGGGCTGGACAGAGACCCAGTACTTC
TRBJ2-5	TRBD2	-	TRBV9	CASSRTSGGAGEETQYF	TGTGCCAGCAGCCGTACTAGCGGGGGGGCCGGGGAAGAGACCCAGTACTTC
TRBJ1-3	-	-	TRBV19	CASRVGGSGNTIYF	TGTGCCAGTAGGGTTGGGGGGAGTGGAAACACCATATATTTT
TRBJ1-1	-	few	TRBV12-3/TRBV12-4	CASSSGLSTEAFF	TGTGCCAGCAGTTCAGGTCTTTCCACTGAAGCTTTCTTT